This entry lists 3 T cell receptor beta chains sequenced from one sample in a study of T-cell memory formation after mild COVID-19. From the 5' RACE reads, TCRdb called clonotypes with MiXCR, one entry per CDR3 protein. The data show about 240,000 distinct CDR3 sequences, 8% to 10% seen once. Sequenced input: PBMCs or a T cell subset sorted from them (not recorded which). Receptors were obtained from a man aged 18 to 30 who had mild COVID-19 (a few samples of this study predate the infection). Cell type and time point are not known.

This clonotype was picked up a small number of times. Here the CDR3 reads CTSIPGGYEQYV. CDR3 sequence (DNA): TGCACCAGCATCCCCGGGGGGTACGAGCAGTACGTC. V usage is TRBV1 and J usage is TRBJ2-7; the table's TRBD1 call for D was not verified on the DNA. TRBV1 is described as a pseudogene. The CDR3 consists of 12 residues.

This clonotype was seen ten or more times. This chain links TRBV4-3 with TRBJ2-3, with D maybe TRBD1 (5 bases). CDR3 length: 16 residues. The germline gives CDR1 LGHNA, CDR2 YSLEER. Trimming cost V 0 bases and J 2 bases, with 12 bases left between them. CDR3 residues: CASSQDWGYLTDTQYF. DNA of the CDR3: TGCGCCAGCAGCCAAGATTGGGGCTACCTCACAGATACGCAGTATTTT.

This chain connects TRBV20-1 to TRBJ2-3; D is unresolved. The CDR3 extends over 15 amino acids. The germline V gene encodes CDR1 DFQATT and CDR2 SNEGSKA (reference sequence). V lost 0 bases to trimming and J lost 6 bases, with 16 bases between them. The CDR3 DNA reads TGCAGTGCTAGAGATCGGCTTTCTCCCCCGGATACGCAGTATTTT. Encoded protein: CSARDRLSPPDTQYF.